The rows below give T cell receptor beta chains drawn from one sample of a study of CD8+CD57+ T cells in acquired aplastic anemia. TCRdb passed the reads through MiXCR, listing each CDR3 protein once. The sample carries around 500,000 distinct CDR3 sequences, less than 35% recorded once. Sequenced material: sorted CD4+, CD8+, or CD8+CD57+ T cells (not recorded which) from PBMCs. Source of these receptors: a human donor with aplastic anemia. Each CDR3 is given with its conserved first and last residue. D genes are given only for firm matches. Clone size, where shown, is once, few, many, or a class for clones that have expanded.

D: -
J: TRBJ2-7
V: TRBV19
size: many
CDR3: CASSRNPGFDEQYF
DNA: TGTGCCAGTAGCCGAAACCCCGGTTTCGACGAGCAGTACTTC

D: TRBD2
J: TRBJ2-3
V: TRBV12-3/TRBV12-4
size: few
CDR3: CASSPRDYTDTQYF
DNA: TGTGCCAGCAGTCCCCGGGACTACACAGATACGCAGTATTTT

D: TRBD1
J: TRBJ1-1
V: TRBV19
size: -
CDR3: CATSGQGARTEAFF
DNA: TGTGCCACCTCCGGACAGGGGGCGAGGACTGAAGCTTTCTTT

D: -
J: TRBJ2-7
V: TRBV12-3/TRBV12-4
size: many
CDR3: CASSPLWGYEQYF
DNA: TGTGCCAGCAGTCCGCTCTGGGGCTACGAGCAGTACTTC

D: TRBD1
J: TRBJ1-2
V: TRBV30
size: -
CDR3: CAWSSTSGGWGGYTF
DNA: TGTGCCTGGAGCAGTACTTCAGGGGGTTGGGGTGGCTACACCTTC

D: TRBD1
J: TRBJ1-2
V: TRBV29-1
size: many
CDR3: CSVSRGPDWDYGYTF
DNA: TGCAGCGTTTCCAGGGGGCCCGATTGGGACTATGGCTACACCTTC

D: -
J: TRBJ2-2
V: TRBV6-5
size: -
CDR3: CASSYPSGTGELFF
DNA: TGTGCCAGCAGTTACCCCTCGGGAACCGGGGAGCTGTTTTTT

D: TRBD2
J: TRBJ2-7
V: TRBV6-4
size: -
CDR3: CASSVDPSGTYEQYF
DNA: TGTGCCAGCAGTGTCGATCCTAGCGGGACCTACGAGCAGTACTTC

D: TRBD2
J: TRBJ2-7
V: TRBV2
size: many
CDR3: CASSEEAGVYEQYF
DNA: TGTGCCAGCAGTGAAGAGGCGGGGGTCTACGAGCAGTACTTC

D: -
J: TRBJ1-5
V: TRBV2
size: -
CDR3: CASNPHEGLGNQPQHF
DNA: TGTGCCAGCAATCCACACGAGGGGCTGGGCAATCAGCCCCAGCATTTT

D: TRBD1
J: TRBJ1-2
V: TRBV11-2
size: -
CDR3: CASSSYSGQPANYGYTF
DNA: TGTGCCAGCAGCTCTTACTCGGGACAGCCAGCTAACTATGGCTACACCTTC

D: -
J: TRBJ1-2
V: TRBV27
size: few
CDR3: CASSPSIGRGYTF
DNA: TGTGCCAGCAGTCCCTCGATAGGGCGCGGCTACACCTTC

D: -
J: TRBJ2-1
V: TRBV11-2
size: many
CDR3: CASSKQNEQFF
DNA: TGTGCCAGCAGTAAACAGAATGAGCAGTTCTTC

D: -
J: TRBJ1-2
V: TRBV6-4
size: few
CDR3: CASSDIEFRGTYGYTF
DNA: TGTGCCAGCAGTGATATCGAGTTTAGGGGTACCTATGGCTACACCTTC

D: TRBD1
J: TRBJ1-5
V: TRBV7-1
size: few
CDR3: CASSSEVTGTGDSNQPQHF
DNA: TGTGCCAGCAGCTCAGAGGTCACCGGGACAGGGGATAGCAATCAGCCCCAGCATTTT

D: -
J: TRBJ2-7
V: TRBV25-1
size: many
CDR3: CASILSGTYEQYF
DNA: TGTGCCAGCATTTTATCAGGTACCTACGAGCAGTACTTC

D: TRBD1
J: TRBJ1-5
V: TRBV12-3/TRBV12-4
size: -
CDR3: CASKRGLEPQHF
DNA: TGTGCCAGCAAAAGGGGGCTGGAACCCCAGCATTTT

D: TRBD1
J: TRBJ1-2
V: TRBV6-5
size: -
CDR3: CASSYSARTGHFYGYTF
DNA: TGTGCCAGCAGTTATAGTGCCAGGACAGGGCATTTCTATGGCTACACCTTC

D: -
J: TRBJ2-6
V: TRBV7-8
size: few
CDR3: CASREVPRANVLTF
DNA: TGTGCCAGCCGCGAGGTTCCCAGGGCCAACGTCCTGACTTTC

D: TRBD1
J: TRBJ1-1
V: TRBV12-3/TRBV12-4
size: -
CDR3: CASRPEAGGSTEAFF
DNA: TGTGCCAGCAGGCCGGAGGCAGGGGGCAGTACTGAAGCTTTCTTT

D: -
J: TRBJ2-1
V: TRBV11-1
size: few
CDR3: CASSREGTYNEQFF
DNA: TGTGCCAGCAGCCGGGAAGGGACCTACAATGAGCAGTTCTTC

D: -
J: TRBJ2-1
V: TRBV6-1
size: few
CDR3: CASSDNLYNEQFF
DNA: TGTGCCAGCAGTGACAATTTATACAATGAGCAGTTCTTC

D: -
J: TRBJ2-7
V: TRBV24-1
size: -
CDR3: CATSTGAPQYF
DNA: TGTGCCACCAGTACCGGGGCTCCCCAGTACTTC

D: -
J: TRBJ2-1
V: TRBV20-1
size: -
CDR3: CSADRGFEDHEQFF
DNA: TGCAGTGCTGATAGGGGCTTCGAGGACCATGAGCAGTTCTTC

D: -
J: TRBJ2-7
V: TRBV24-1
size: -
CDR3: CASSLVQPYEQYF
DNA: TGTGCCAGCAGTTTGGTCCAGCCCTACGAGCAGTACTTC

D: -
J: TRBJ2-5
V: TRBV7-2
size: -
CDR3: CASSSQMETQYF
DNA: TGTGCCAGCAGCTCCCAAATGGAGACCCAGTACTTC

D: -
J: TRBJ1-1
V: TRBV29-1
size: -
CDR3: CSVGISGGGTEAFF
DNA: TGCAGCGTTGGGATTAGCGGAGGGGGCACTGAAGCTTTCTTT

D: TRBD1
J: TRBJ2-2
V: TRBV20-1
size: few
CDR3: CSAKIQGQRIGELFF
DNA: TGCAGTGCAAAAATACAGGGACAGAGGATCGGGGAGCTGTTTTTT

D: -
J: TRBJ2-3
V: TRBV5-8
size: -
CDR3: CALQGGRNTDTQYF
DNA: TGTGCCCTCCAGGGGGGACGAAACACAGATACGCAGTATTTT

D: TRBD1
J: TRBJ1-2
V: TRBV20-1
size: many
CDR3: CSAREDRLRYTF
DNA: TGCAGTGCTAGAGAGGACAGGTTGCGCTACACCTTC

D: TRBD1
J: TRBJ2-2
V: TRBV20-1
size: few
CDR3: CSAHRGRNTGELFF
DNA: TGCAGTGCTCACAGGGGGCGGAACACCGGGGAGCTGTTTTTT

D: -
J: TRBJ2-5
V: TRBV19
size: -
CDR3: CASRKGQRAQETQYF
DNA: TGTGCCAGTAGAAAGGGGCAGAGGGCTCAAGAGACCCAGTACTTC

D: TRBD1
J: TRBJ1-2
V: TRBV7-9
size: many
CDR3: CASSLLDRDGGYTF
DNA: TGTGCCAGCAGCTTGTTGGACAGGGATGGTGGCTACACCTTC

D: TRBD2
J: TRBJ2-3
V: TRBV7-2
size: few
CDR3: CASSSQQAGVADTQYF
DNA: TGTGCCAGCAGCTCCCAGCAAGCGGGGGTTGCAGATACGCAGTATTTT

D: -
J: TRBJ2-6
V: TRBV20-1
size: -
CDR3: CSAGRAGASGANVLTF
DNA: TGCAGTGCTGGTAGGGCAGGGGCCTCTGGGGCCAACGTCCTGACTTTC

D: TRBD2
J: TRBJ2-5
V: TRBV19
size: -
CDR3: CASSRASGGAIGETQYF
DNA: TGCGCCAGCAGTCGGGCTAGCGGGGGGGCCATTGGAGAGACCCAGTACTTC

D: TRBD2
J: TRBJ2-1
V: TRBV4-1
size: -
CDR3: CASSPAGLRNEQFF
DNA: TGCGCCAGCAGCCCAGCGGGACTGAGGAATGAGCAGTTCTTC

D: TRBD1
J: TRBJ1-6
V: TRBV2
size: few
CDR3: CASIRTGWNSPLHF
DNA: TGTGCCAGCATCAGGACAGGGTGGAATTCACCCCTCCACTTT

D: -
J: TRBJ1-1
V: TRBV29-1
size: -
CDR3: CSMLDKNTEAFF
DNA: TGCAGCATGCTTGACAAGAACACTGAAGCTTTCTTT

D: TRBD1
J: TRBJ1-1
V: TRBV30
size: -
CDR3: CAWTGGISNTEAFF
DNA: TGTGCCTGGACAGGGGGGATCTCGAACACTGAAGCTTTCTTT

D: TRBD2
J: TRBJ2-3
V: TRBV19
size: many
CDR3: CASSSSGTSVSTDTQYF
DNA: TGTGCCAGTAGTTCTTCCGGGACTAGCGTGAGCACAGATACGCAGTATTTT

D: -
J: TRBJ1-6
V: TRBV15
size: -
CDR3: CATSRDGVGGDNSPLHF
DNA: TGTGCCACCAGCAGAGATGGGGTTGGGGGGGATAATTCACCCCTCCACTTT

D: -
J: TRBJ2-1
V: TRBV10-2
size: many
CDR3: CASSAPTGADEQFF
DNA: TGCGCCAGCAGTGCGCCCACTGGGGCGGATGAGCAGTTCTTC

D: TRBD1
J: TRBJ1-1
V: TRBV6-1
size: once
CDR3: CASKVGTAEAFF
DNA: TGTGCCAGCAAAGTTGGGACAGCTGAAGCTTTCTTT

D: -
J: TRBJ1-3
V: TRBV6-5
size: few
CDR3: CASSYSIVASSGNTIYF
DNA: TGTGCCAGCAGTTACTCGATAGTGGCCTCCTCTGGAAACACCATATATTTT

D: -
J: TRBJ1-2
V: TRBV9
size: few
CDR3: CASSATGTASGYTF
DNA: TGTGCCAGCAGCGCAACCGGGACCGCTTCTGGCTACACCTTC

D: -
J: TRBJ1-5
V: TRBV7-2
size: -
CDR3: CASSSGGGGNQPQHF
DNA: TGTGCCAGCAGCTCCGGGGGGGGAGGCAATCAGCCCCAGCATTTT

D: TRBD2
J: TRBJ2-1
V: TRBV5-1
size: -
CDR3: CASSLLWTSGRQKNEQFF
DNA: TGCGCCAGCAGCTTACTTTGGACTAGCGGGAGACAAAAGAATGAGCAGTTCTTC

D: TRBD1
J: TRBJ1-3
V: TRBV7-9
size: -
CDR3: CASSLIQGAMGNTIYF
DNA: TGTGCCAGCAGCTTAATACAGGGGGCTATGGGGAACACCATATATTTT

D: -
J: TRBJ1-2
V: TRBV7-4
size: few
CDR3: CASSLMIGANYGYTF
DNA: TGTGCCAGCAGTTTGATGATTGGGGCAAACTATGGCTACACCTTC

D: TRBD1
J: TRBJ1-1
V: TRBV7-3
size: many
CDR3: CASSLTGGTEAFF
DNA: TGTGCCAGCAGCCTTACAGGGGGCACTGAAGCTTTCTTT

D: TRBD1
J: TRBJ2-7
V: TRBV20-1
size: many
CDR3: CSATGTASYEQYF
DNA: TGCAGTGCGACCGGGACAGCTTCCTACGAGCAGTACTTC

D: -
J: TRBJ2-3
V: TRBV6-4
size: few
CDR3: CASSIQGWGTDTQYF
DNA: TGTGCCAGCAGCATCCAGGGTTGGGGCACAGATACGCAGTATTTT

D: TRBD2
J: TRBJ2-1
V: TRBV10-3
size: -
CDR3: CAISERLAGGYNEQFF
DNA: TGTGCCATCAGTGAGAGGCTAGCGGGAGGCTACAATGAGCAGTTCTTC

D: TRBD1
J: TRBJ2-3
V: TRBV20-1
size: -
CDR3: CSAREARGLYTQYF
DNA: TGCAGTGCTAGAGAGGCCAGGGGGCTATATACGCAGTATTTT

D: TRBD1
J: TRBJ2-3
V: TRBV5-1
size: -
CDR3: CASSSTGESADTQYF
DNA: TGCGCCAGCAGCTCGACAGGGGAATCCGCAGATACGCAGTATTTT

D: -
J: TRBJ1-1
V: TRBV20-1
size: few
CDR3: CSARDGHAGGTEAFF
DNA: TGCAGTGCTAGAGATGGTCATGCCGGGGGGACTGAAGCTTTCTTT

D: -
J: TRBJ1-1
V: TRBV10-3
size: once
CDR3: CAISRQPNTEAFF
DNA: TGTGCCATCAGTAGACAACCGAACACTGAAGCTTTCTTT

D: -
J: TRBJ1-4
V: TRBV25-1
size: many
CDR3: CASGKGTNEKLFF
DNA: TGTGCCAGCGGCAAGGGGACTAATGAAAAACTGTTTTTT